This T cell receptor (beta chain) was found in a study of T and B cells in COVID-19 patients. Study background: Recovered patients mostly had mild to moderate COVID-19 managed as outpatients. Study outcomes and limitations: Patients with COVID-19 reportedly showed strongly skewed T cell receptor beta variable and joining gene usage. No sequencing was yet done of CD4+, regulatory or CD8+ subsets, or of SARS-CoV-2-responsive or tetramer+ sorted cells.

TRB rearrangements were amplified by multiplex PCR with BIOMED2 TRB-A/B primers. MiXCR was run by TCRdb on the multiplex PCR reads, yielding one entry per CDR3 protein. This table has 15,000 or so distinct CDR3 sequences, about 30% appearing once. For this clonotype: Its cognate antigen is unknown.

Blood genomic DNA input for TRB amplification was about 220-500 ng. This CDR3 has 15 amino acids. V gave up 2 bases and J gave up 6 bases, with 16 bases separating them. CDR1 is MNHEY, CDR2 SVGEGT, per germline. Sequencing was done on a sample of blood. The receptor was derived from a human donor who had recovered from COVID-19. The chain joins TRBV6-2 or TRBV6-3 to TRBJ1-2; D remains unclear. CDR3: CASSYILPAIDGYTF. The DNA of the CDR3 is TGTGCCAGCAGTTACATCTTACCAGCGATAGATGGCTACACCTTC.